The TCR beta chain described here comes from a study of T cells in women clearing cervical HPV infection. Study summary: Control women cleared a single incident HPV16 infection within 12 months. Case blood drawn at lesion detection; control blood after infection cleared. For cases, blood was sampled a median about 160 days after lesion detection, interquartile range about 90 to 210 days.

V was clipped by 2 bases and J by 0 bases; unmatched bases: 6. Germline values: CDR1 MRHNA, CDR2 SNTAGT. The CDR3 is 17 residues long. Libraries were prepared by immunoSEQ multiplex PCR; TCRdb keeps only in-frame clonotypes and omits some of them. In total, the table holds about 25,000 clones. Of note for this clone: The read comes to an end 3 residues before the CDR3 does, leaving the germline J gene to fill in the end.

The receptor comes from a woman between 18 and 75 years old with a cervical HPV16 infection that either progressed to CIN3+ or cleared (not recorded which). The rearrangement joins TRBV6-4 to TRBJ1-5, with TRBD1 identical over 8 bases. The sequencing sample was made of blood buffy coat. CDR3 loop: CASSDRDRFYSNQPQHF. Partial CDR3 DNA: TGTGCCAGCAGTGACCGGGACAGGTTCTATAGCAATCAGCCC.